This T cell receptor (beta chain) is drawn from a study of CD8+CD57+ T cells in acquired aplastic anemia. About the research overall: Sorting CD4+ and CD8+ cells gave DNA averaging approximately 3 ug.

For CDR3 and TCR beta VDJ profiling, genomic DNA was the template used. TCRdb ran MiXCR on the reads and lists one entry per CDR3 protein. The sample lists 250,000 to 300,000 distinct CDR3 sequences, approximately 55% occurring once. As regards this clonotype: The antigen remains undetermined.

Whole-study results and caveats: Patients and controls were not found to differ significantly in CD8+ Simpson's diversity. Overlapping CD8+ CDR3 repertoires of patients and controls contained twenty-nine shared sequences.

V was shortened by 6 bases and J by 5 bases, with 20 bases between the two germline ends. This CDR3 contains 15 residues. Germline lookup yields CDR1 SGDLS and CDR2 YYNGEE. The sample was sorted CD4+, CD8+, or CD8+CD57+ T cells (not recorded which) from PBMCs. The clonotype originates from a human donor with severe aplastic anemia or a healthy control (not recorded which). The chain combines TRBV9 with TRBJ2-5, with D tentatively TRBD1 (5 bases). CDR3 amino acids: CASNLGSIKGETQYF. The CDR3 bases are TGTGCCAGCAATCTGGGATCGATTAAGGGGGAGACCCAGTACTTC.